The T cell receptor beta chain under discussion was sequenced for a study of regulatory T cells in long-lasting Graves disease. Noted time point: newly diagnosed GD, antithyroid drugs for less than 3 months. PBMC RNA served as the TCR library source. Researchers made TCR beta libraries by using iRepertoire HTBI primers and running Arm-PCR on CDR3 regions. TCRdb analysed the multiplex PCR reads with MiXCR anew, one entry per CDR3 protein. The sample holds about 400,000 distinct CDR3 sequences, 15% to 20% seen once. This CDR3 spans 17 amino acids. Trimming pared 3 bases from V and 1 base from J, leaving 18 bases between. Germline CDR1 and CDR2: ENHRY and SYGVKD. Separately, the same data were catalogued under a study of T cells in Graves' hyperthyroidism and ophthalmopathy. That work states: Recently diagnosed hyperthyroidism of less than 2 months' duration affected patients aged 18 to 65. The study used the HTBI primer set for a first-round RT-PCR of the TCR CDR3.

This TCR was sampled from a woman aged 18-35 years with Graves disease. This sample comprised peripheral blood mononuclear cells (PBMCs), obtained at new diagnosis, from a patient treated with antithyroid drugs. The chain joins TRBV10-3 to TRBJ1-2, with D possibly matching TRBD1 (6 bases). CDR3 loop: CAISDRAGVDVNYGYTF. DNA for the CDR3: TGTGCCATCAGTGATAGGGCAGGGGTGGATGTTAACTATGGCTACACCTTC.